The table lists the clone carrying this T cell receptor (beta chain) with a count of one. The record originates from a study of blood T cell repertoires in COVID-19. In the original processing: Scientists estimated how many nucleated cells there were by amplifying reference gene primers. TCRdb's table, derived via immunoSEQ multiplex PCR, lists solely in-frame clones and lacks some. V and J calls and clone size are those listed in that table; D and trimming were worked out from the DNA. The repertoire holds 26,000 or so clones, with 75% to 95% as singletons. The clonotype comes from a human donor with active COVID-19. The donor label of this sample is uncertain. Sequenced material: peripheral blood.

CDR3 amino acids: CASSLSLATYNEQFF. The CDR3 DNA reads as TGTGCCAGCAGCTTATCACTAGCAACTTACAATGAGCAGTTCTTC. The rearrangement links TRBV7-3 to TRBJ2-1, with a weak D call TRBD2 (6 bases). The length of the CDR3 is 15 residues. The germline V gene encodes CDR1 SGHTA and CDR2 FQGTGA. V gave up 2 bases and J gave up 4 bases, with 12 bases separating them.